The clone carrying this TCR beta chain was found many times. The antigen is unknown. Germline loops: CDR1 SGHTA, CDR2 FQGTGA. V was cut by 5 bases and J by 4 bases, with 11 bases left in between. The CDR3 covers 13 residues. These data belong to a study of T cell repertoires in cytomegalovirus infection. Study-wide context: Signatures in public TCR beta sequences pointed to both CMV infection and matching HLA type.

Study-wide results and limits: Individuals carrying CMV plus the relevant HLA were identified by cumulative frequency of public TCR beta families. Ex vivo, HLA-C-restricted CMV-specific TCR beta clonotypes prevailed over the rest of the response.

TCRdb reprocessed the reads with MiXCR, giving one entry per CDR3 protein. The table has roughly 280,000 distinct CDR3 sequences, around 9% seen once. The rearrangement uses TRBV7-3 and TRBJ1-1; no clear D. The sequenced sample was PBMCs. The sequence was obtained from a human donor in good health (CMV status not recorded). Some clones in this sample may be carry-over from other donors' samples. The CDR3 DNA is TGTGCCAGCAGCAATACTCCGGGCACTGAAGCTTTCTTT. Protein product: CASSNTPGTEAFF.